The 19 T cell receptor beta chains in this list originate from one sample, sequenced in a study of shared clonotypes between healthy human individuals. The assay was immunoSEQ multiplex PCR, and TCRdb's table has in-frame clones only and misses some. The sample lists over a million clones, 98% occurring once. Sequenced: naive CD4+ T cells sorted from blood. Subset here: CD45RA+ positively selected. These receptors all come from a young man in good health.

This chain uses TRBV28 with TRBJ2-6, with TRBD1 identical over 8 bases. Germline loops: CDR1 MDHEN, CDR2 SYDVKM. The ends lost 3 bases at V and 3 bases at J; junction bases unmatched: 10. This CDR3 comprises 18 residues. The CDR3 spells CASSFSAGGLFGANVLTF. The CDR3 nucleotides are TGTGCCAGCAGTTTTAGCGCAGGGGGCTTATTTGGGGCCAACGTCCTGACTTTC.

As for this clone: This may come from a read error, since a much larger clone is one base off. Other DNA sequences of this sample code for an identical CDR3. J is TRBJ2-5 and V is TRBV5-1; D is ambiguous. Per germline, CDR1 SGHRS and CDR2 YFSETQ. V was shortened by 2 bases and J by 3 bases, with 2 bases between the two germline ends. CDR3 size: 11 residues. The chain's CDR3 is CASSFKETQYF. The CDR3 DNA sequence: TGCGCCAGCAGCTTCAAAGAGACCCAGTACTTC. Using reference TRBV5-1 and TRBJ2-5 for the parts outside the CDR3, the full variable domain is KAGVTQTPRYLIKTRGQQVTLSCSPISGHRSVSWYQQTPGQGLQFLFEYFSETQRNKGNFPGRFSGRQFSNSRSEMNVSTLELGDSALYLCASSFKETQYFGPGTRLLVL.

The chain carries TRBV5-5 and TRBJ1-1; D may be TRBD1 (5 bases). V shed 4 bases and J shed 11 bases, with 15 bases lying between them. Germline CDR1 SGHKS, CDR2 YYEKEE (reference sequence). The CDR3 extends over 12 amino acids. For the CDR3, the DNA is TGTGCCAGCAGCCCACGGGTAGAGGGGGCTTTCTTT. This encodes CASSPRVEGAFF.

The chain is built from TRBV18 and TRBJ1-1; D call uncertain. The CDR3 has 13 residues. Trimming removed 1 base at V and 4 bases at J, with 7 bases between. The germline gives CDR1 KGHSH, CDR2 LQKENI. CDR3 amino acids: CASSPRVGTEAFF. The CDR3 coding sequence is TGTGCCAGCTCACCACGGGTGGGCACTGAAGCTTTCTTT.

This sequence joins TRBV7-9 and TRBJ2-1; TRBD1 aligns across 9 bases. Germline V gene sequence: CDR1 SEHNR, CDR2 FQNEAQ (reference sequence). J gave up 5 bases and V 5 bases, and 7 bases lay outside the gene matches. The CDR3 covers 15 residues. The CDR3 coding sequence is TGTGCCAGCAGCCTAGGGACAGGGCGGAACAATGAGCAGTTCTTC. This gives the protein CASSLGTGRNNEQFF.

This sequence joins TRBV29-1 and TRBJ1-1; D might be TRBD1 (6 bases). This CDR3 contains 15 residues. Germline V CDR1 and CDR2: SQVTM, ANQGSEA. CDR3 protein: CRATRGGGRNTEAFF. As DNA, the CDR3 is TGCAGAGCCACCCGGGGGGGCGGTAGGAACACTGAAGCTTTCTTT.

The rearrangement uses TRBV7-2 and TRBJ2-7; D remains unclear. The V gene lost 7 bases and the J gene lost 3 bases, with 19 bases spanning the gap. The CDR3 contains 15 residues. The V gene's germline CDR1 is SGHTA and CDR2 FQGNSA. The CDR3 region is CASTLNPNSNYEQYF. In DNA form, the CDR3 reads TGTGCCAGCACCCTAAATCCTAATTCAAACTACGAGCAGTACTTC.

A word on this clone: This sample includes further DNA sequences coding for the same CDR3. The chain links TRBV18 to TRBJ1-4; D unclear. Germline CDR1 reads KGHSH; CDR2 reads LQKENI. Trimming took off 2 bases at V and 8 bases at J, with 3 bases between the two ends. The length of the CDR3 is 11 residues. The CDR3 reads CASSPGEKLFF. DNA of the CDR3: TGTGCCAGCTCACCAGGGGAAAAACTGTTTTTT. Variable domain in full (rest from reference TRBV18 and TRBJ1-4): NAGVMQNPRHLVRRRGQEARLRCSPMKGHSHVYWYRQLPEEGLKFMVYLQKENIIDESGMPKERFSAEFPKEGPSILRIQQVVRGDSAAYFCASSPGEKLFFGSGTQLSVL.

V usage is TRBV7-2 and J usage is TRBJ2-5; 9 nucleotides line up with TRBD2. CDR3 length equals 15 residues. V lost 5 bases, J lost 4 bases, and 8 bases stayed unmatched. The germline V gene has CDR1 SGHTA and CDR2 FQGNSA. CDR3 DNA sequence: TGTGCCAGCAGCCCCCAGCGGGAGGTCGGAGAGACCCAGTACTTC. Amino acids: CASSPQREVGETQYF.

V usage is TRBV6-1 and J usage is TRBJ1-5; maybe TRBD1 (5 bases). This CDR3 has 14 residues. Trimming removed 3 bases at V and 7 bases at J, with 13 bases between. CDR1 is MNHNS and CDR2 is SASEGT in the germline V gene. The CDR3 spells CASSERQMGQPQHF. In DNA form, the CDR3 reads TGTGCCAGCAGTGAGAGACAGATGGGACAGCCCCAGCATTTT.

The gene calls are TRBV7-2 and TRBJ2-3; 10 bases are a match to TRBD2. CDR3 length: 17 amino acids. V trimming: 0 bases; J trimming: 4 bases; junction bases outside the gene matches: 7. Per germline, CDR1 SGHTA and CDR2 FQGNSA. The chain's CDR3 is CASSLAGLAGVADTQYF. The DNA for the CDR3 is TGTGCCAGCAGCTTAGCGGGGCTAGCGGGAGTGGCAGATACGCAGTATTTT.

Comment on this clone: At one end, the junction sequence differs from germline, possibly due to a read error. The gene calls are TRBV6-5 and TRBJ2-7; tentative D call: TRBD2 (5 bases). CDR3 length: 13 amino acids. Per the germline V gene, CDR1 is MNHEY and CDR2 is SVGAGI. The DNA of the CDR3 is TGTGCCAGCAGTTACGCGCCGAGGGTAGCGCCGAACTTC. Its translation is CASSYAPRVAPNF.

The chain joins TRBV7-2 to TRBJ2-5; 12 bases match TRBD2. Losses at the gene ends were 5 bases for V and 1 base for J; bases not matched to a gene: 2. This CDR3 contains 15 residues. Germline lookup yields CDR1 SGHTA and CDR2 FQGNSA. CDR3 nucleotides: TGTGCCAGCAGCCGGACTAGCGGGGTCCAAGAGACCCAGTACTTC. It codes for CASSRTSGVQETQYF.

The chain uses TRBV7-9 and TRBJ2-3; D unresolved. CDR1 and CDR2 from the germline V gene are SEHNR and FQNEAQ (reference sequence). The CDR3 is 12 residues long. V was pared by 1 base and J by 4 bases, with 3 bases between. The CDR3, as DNA: TGTGCCAGCAGCTTAGAAGCAGATACGCAGTATTTT. It translates to CASSLEADTQYF.

This clone was seen once. This chain uses TRBV27 with TRBJ1-1, with 7 bases identical to TRBD1. Germline CDR1 is MNHEY and CDR2 is SMNVEV (reference sequence). The CDR3 totals 15 residues. V shed 5 bases, J shed 1 base, and the junction held 7 bases outside the gene matches. The CDR3 reads CASSRDRVGNTEAFF. The CDR3 DNA is TGTGCCAGCAGTAGAGACAGGGTCGGGAACACTGAAGCTTTCTTT.

This clone appeared a single time. The rearrangement links TRBV6-5 to TRBJ1-3; D may be TRBD1 (6 bases). The germline V and J ends were trimmed by 3 bases and 3 bases, with 12 bases remaining between them. Germline CDR1 is MNHEY and CDR2 is SVGAGI. The CDR3 runs to 15 residues. CDR3 sequence (DNA): TGTGCCAGCAGTTATAGAACAGGGAATGGAAACACCATATATTTT. It is translated as CASSYRTGNGNTIYF.

The genes are TRBV27 and TRBJ2-3; TRBD2 is a possible D gene (6 bases). Germline V gene sequence: CDR1 MNHEY, CDR2 SMNVEV (reference sequence). This CDR3 is built from 17 residues. V gave up 4 bases and J gave up 4 bases, with 21 bases separating them. This chain's CDR3 is CASSSYRLEGLADTQYF. CDR3 DNA sequence: TGTGCCAGCAGTTCTTACAGGCTGGAGGGGTTAGCAGATACGCAGTATTTT.

The chain recombines TRBV7-9 with TRBJ1-2, with TRBD1 matching over 7 bases. This CDR3 region has 13 residues. V shed 1 base and J 8 bases; nucleotides not matched to a gene: 4. Germline V gives CDR1 SEHNR, CDR2 FQNEAQ (reference sequence). CDR3 sequence reads: CASSLEGGLGYTF. In nucleotides, the CDR3 is TGTGCCAGCAGCTTAGAAGGGGGCTTGGGCTACACCTTC. The variable domain in full, with the rest retrieved from reference TRBV7-9 and TRBJ1-2, is DTGVSQNPRHKITKRGQNVTFRCDPISEHNRLYWYRQTLGQGPEFLTYFQNEAQLEKSRLLSDRFSAERPKGSFSTLEIQRTEQGDSAMYLCASSLEGGLGYTFGSGTRLTVV.

The V and J genes are TRBV19 and TRBJ1-1, with a possible D match to TRBD1 (6 bases). The CDR3 is 15 amino acids. Germline V gives CDR1 LNHDA, CDR2 SQIVND (reference sequence). Deletions cut 2 bases from V and 2 bases from J, with 12 bases between. The chain's CDR3 is CASSIQGPHNTEAFF. The CDR3 region has the DNA TGTGCCAGTAGTATACAGGGGCCGCATAACACTGAAGCTTTCTTT.